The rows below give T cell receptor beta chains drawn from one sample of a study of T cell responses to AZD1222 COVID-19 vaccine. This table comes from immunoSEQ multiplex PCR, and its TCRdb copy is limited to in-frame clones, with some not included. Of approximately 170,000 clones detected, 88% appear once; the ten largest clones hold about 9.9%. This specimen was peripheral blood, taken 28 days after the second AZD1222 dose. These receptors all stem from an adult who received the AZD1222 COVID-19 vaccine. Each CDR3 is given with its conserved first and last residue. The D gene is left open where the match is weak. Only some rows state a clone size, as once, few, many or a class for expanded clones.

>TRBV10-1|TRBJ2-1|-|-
CASSPGQNSYNEQFF
TGCGCCAGCAGCCCAGGACAGAATTCCTACAATGAGCAGTTCTTC
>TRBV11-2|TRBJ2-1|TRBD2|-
CASSLDLALGPAGGHNEQFF
TGTGCCAGCAGCTTAGATTTAGCCCTAGGCCCAGCGGGGGGGCACAATGAGCAGTTCTTC
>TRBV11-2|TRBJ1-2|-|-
CASSPKMGGRGYGYTF
TGTGCCAGCAGCCCCAAGATGGGGGGCCGGGGCTATGGCTACACCTTC
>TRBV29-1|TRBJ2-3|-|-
CSVESLGTDTQYF
TGCAGCGTTGAGTCTCTAGGCACAGATACGCAGTATTTT
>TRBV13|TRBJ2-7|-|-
CASSSGTSYEQYF
TGTGCCAGCAGCTCCGGGACCTCCTACGAGCAGTACTTC
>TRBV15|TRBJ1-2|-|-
CATSRDKDGIYGYTF
TGTGCCACCAGCAGAGATAAGGACGGAATCTATGGCTACACCTTC
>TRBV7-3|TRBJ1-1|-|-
CATTPPRGRDGQNTEAFF
TGTGCCACTACACCGCCAAGGGGGAGGGACGGTCAGAACACTGAAGCTTTCTTT
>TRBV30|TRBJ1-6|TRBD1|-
CACLTGGLSYNSPLHF
TGTGCCTGCTTGACAGGGGGCCTTTCCTATAATTCACCCCTCCACTTT
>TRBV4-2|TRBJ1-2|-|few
CASSQDYRVGGGYTF
TGTGCCAGCAGCCAAGATTACAGGGTGGGAGGTGGCTACACCTTC
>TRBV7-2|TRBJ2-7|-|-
CASSLGWGAAVAIRHEQYF
TGTGCCAGCAGCTTAGGGTGGGGGGCAGCCGTGGCCATCCGACACGAGCAGTACTTC
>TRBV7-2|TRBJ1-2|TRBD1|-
CASSFDDREDGYTF
TGTGCCAGCAGCTTCGACGACAGGGAGGATGGCTACACCTTC
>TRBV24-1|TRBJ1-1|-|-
CATSGKTEGTEAFF
TGTGCCACCAGTGGTAAAACAGAGGGCACTGAAGCTTTCTTT
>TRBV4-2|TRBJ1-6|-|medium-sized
CASSQDGILGGIDSPLHF
TGTGCCAGCAGCCAAGATGGAATTTTGGGCGGGATTGATTCACCCCTCCACTTT
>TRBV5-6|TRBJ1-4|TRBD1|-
CASSSPSQGANEKLFF
TGTGCCAGCAGCTCGCCCTCTCAGGGGGCTAATGAAAAACTGTTTTTT